This entry lists 5 T cell receptor beta chains sequenced from one sample in a study of blood T cell repertoires in COVID-19. Clones were read by immunoSEQ multiplex PCR, and TCRdb kept only the in-frame ones, dropping some. The sample includes nearly 200,000 clones, roughly 80% seen only once; the top ten take 0.85% to 0.95%. The sequenced sample was peripheral blood. The source is a man between 60 and 70 years old with COVID-19, enrolled during active disease.

This rearrangement joins TRBV30 to TRBJ1-5, with a tentative D call TRBD1 (5 bases). Germline V lookup: CDR1 GTSNPN, CDR2 SVGIG (reference sequence). This CDR3 has 15 amino acids. V gave up 2 bases and J gave up 1 base, with 12 bases separating them. As DNA, the CDR3 is TGTGCCTGGAGTATACGGGACTTAAGCAATCAGCCCCAGCATTTT. It yields the protein CAWSIRDLSNQPQHF.

The genes are TRBV5-1 and TRBJ1-1, with D maybe TRBD1 (6 bases). V lost 5 bases and J 6 bases, leaving 14 bases between the germline ends. The CDR3 extends over 13 amino acids. Per the germline V gene, CDR1 is SGHRS and CDR2 is YFSETQ. The CDR3 nucleotides are TGCGCCAGCAGTCCCGCCCCAGGGGCTGAAGCTTTCTTT. Translation gives CASSPAPGAEAFF.

The chain links TRBV27 to TRBJ2-7; 8 nucleotides line up with TRBD1. The germline V gene encodes CDR1 MNHEY and CDR2 SMNVEV (reference sequence). The CDR3 covers 13 residues. With V trimmed by 6 bases and J by 4 bases, 5 bases remained unmatched. The chain's CDR3 is CASRSGQGYEQYF. CDR3 coding DNA: TGTGCCAGCAGAAGCGGACAGGGATACGAGCAGTACTTC.

This sequence joins TRBV6-5 and TRBJ1-2, with 8 bases that match TRBD1. This CDR3 comprises 13 residues. The V and J ends lost 3 bases and 6 bases, in that order; junction bases with no gene match: 3. Germline values: CDR1 MNHEY, CDR2 SVGAGI. The CDR3, as DNA: TGTGCCAGCAGTTATCGGACAGGGCATGGCTACACCTTC. As protein: CASSYRTGHGYTF.

This chain uses TRBV2 with TRBJ2-7; 9 bases are a match to TRBD2. The J segment lost 0 bases and the V segment lost 7 bases, leaving 10 bases of the junction unmatched. The CDR3 extends over 16 amino acids. CDR1 SNHLY and CDR2 FYNNEI come from the germline V gene. CDR3 sequence: CASMDVTSGYSYEQYF. In DNA form, the CDR3 reads TGTGCCAGCATGGACGTTACTAGCGGGTACTCCTACGAGCAGTACTTC. Using reference TRBV2 and TRBJ2-7 for the parts outside the CDR3, the full variable domain is EPEVTQTPSHQVTQMGQEVILRCVPISNHLYFYWYRQILGQKVEFLVSFYNNEISEKSEIFDDQFSVERPDGSNFTLKIRSTKLEDSAMYFCASMDVTSGYSYEQYFGPGTRLTVT.